One and the same sample provided the 32 T cell receptor beta chains below, sequenced in a study of lymphopenia after photon versus proton radiotherapy. Only in-frame clones appear in the TCRdb table, and some are missing; sequencing was by immunoSEQ multiplex PCR. The sample lists 150,000 to 200,000 clones; about 88% were seen once. This specimen consisted of peripheral blood, obtained from a patient treated with photon-based radiotherapy. These receptors all stem from a man aged 50 to 60 with gastric cancer.

The rearrangement links TRBV10-3 to TRBJ2-7; 8 nucleotides agree with TRBD2. The germline V gene has CDR1 ENHRY and CDR2 SYGVKD. This CDR3 contains 14 residues. The V and J ends lost 8 bases and 0 bases, in that order; junction bases with no gene match: 6. In DNA form, the CDR3 reads TGTGCCATCTCCCCGGGAGGGAGCTCCTACGAGCAGTACTTC. Its protein is CAISPGGSSYEQYF.

The chain combines TRBV5-1 with TRBJ1-1, with unresolved D. CDR3 length: 13 residues. The V end lost 5 bases, the J end lost 4 bases, and 12 bases lay between the germline ends. Germline lookup yields CDR1 SGHRS and CDR2 YFSETQ. This chain's CDR3 is CASRQSPGTEAFF. As DNA, the CDR3 is TGCGCCAGCAGGCAGAGTCCCGGCACTGAAGCTTTCTTT.

The J gene is TRBJ2-7, the V gene TRBV5-5, with a weak D call TRBD1 (5 bases). The CDR3 is 13 amino acids. Germline V CDR1 and CDR2: SGHKS, YYEKEE (reference sequence). Trimming took 2 bases from V and 3 from J, leaving 9 bases between them. CDR3 amino acids: CASSLVQGYEQYF. DNA for the CDR3: TGTGCCAGCAGCTTAGTCCAGGGCTACGAGCAGTACTTC.

This rearrangement joins TRBV9 to TRBJ2-5; possible D gene TRBD2, 6 bases. Judging by the DNA end, TRBJ2-7 fits better; the J call may be wrong. The CDR3 is 13 amino acids. Per germline, CDR1 SGDLS and CDR2 YYNGEE. CDR3 in amino acids: CASSVAGTDEQYF. The CDR3 nucleotides read TGTGCCAGCAGCGTGGCCGGGACTGACGAGCAGTACTTC.

This chain joins TRBV5-8 and TRBJ1-5, with D unresolved. The V gene lost 4 bases and the J gene lost 4 bases, with 12 bases spanning the gap. Germline CDR1 and CDR2: SGHTS and YDEGEE. The CDR3 loop spans 14 amino acids. The CDR3 sequence: CASSIWTVNQPQHF. CDR3 coding DNA: TGTGCCAGCAGCATTTGGACGGTGAATCAGCCCCAGCATTTT.

This chain uses TRBV27 with TRBJ2-7, with 8 bases fitting TRBD1. The CDR3 spans 14 residues. Germline CDR1 is MNHEY and CDR2 is SMNVEV (reference sequence). Unmatched junction bases numbered 7, after V lost 6 bases and J lost 3 bases. In DNA, the CDR3 is TGTGCCAGCAGAAAAACAGGGGGTATCTACGAGCAGTACTTC. Its protein is CASRKTGGIYEQYF.

The chain uses TRBV4-2 and TRBJ2-1, with 10 bases identical to TRBD2. The CDR3 sequence is 14 residues long. The germline gives CDR1 LGHNA, CDR2 YNFKEQ. J was trimmed by 9 bases and V by 4 bases; bases with no gene match: 6. The CDR3 sequence is CASSPGTSEFEQFF. The CDR3 coding sequence is TGTGCCAGCAGCCCCGGGACTAGCGAGTTTGAGCAGTTCTTC.

The chain is built from TRBV7-6 and TRBJ2-7; the match to TRBD2 covers 8 bases. The V and J ends lost 4 bases and 3 bases, in that order; junction bases with no gene match: 8. The CDR3 consists of 15 residues. Germline assignment: CDR1 SGHVS and CDR2 FNYEAQ. The CDR3 region is CASSSGGEAYYEQYF. For the CDR3, the DNA is TGTGCCAGCAGCTCGGGGGGGGAGGCATACTACGAGCAGTACTTC.

The CDR3 region is CAWHREANYGYTF. DNA for the CDR3: TGTGCCTGGCACAGAGAAGCTAACTATGGCTACACCTTC. The V gene is TRBV30, the J gene TRBJ1-2; no reliable D call. V was clipped by 5 bases and J by 0 bases, with 10 bases between them. CDR1 is GTSNPN and CDR2 is SVGIG in the germline V gene (reference sequence). The CDR3 is made up of 13 amino acids.

The chain recombines TRBV5-6 with TRBJ2-3, with TRBD1 matching over 9 bases. In germline, CDR1 is SGHDT, CDR2 YYEEEE. V shed 4 bases and J 1 base; nucleotides not matched to a gene: 7. The CDR3 is 16 amino acids. The CDR3 DNA is TGTGCCAGCAGCCACGGGACAGGGAGGGGCACAGATACGCAGTATTTT. This codes for CASSHGTGRGTDTQYF.

The chain joins TRBV6-5 to TRBJ2-7; D uncertain. CDR1 MNHEY and CDR2 SVGAGI come from the germline V gene. The CDR3 length is 13 residues. With 10 bases removed from V and 0 bases from J, the gap between germline ends came to 13 bases. CDR3: CATSTSGSYEQYF. CDR3 bases: TGTGCCACCTCAACCTCGGGCTCCTACGAGCAGTACTTC.

In this sample, this clone turned up once. The chain joins TRBV18 to TRBJ2-7, with a weak D call TRBD2 (6 bases). Germline assignment: CDR1 KGHSH and CDR2 LQKENI. CDR3 length: 16 residues. V shed 5 bases and J shed 0 bases, with 17 bases lying between them. The CDR3 bases are TGTGCCAGCTCAGGACAAGGCCAGCGGGTCTCCTACGAGCAGTACTTC. Translating gives CASSGQGQRVSYEQYF.

The chain couples TRBV7-9 to TRBJ1-2; a possible D gene is TRBD1 (6 bases). The CDR3 is 13 residues long. Germline CDR1 and CDR2: SEHNR and FQNEAQ (reference sequence). The V end was cut by 8 bases, the J end by 4 bases, with 14 bases between. The CDR3 here is CASVETGTYGYTF. The CDR3 nucleotides are TGTGCCAGCGTCGAGACAGGCACCTATGGCTACACCTTC.

The chain has TRBV5-1 and TRBJ2-7, with 8 bases lining up with TRBD2. The CDR3 covers 13 residues. Germline V gene sequence: CDR1 SGHRS, CDR2 YFSETQ. J lost 4 bases, V lost 2 bases, and 2 bases had no gene match. The CDR3 region is CASSLLADYEQYF. The CDR3 region has the DNA TGCGCCAGCAGCTTACTAGCGGATTACGAGCAGTACTTC.

The chain couples TRBV7-3 to TRBJ2-1; 8 bases map to TRBD2. The CDR3 sequence is 15 residues long. Germline values: CDR1 SGHTA, CDR2 FQGTGA. The V gene end was trimmed by 4 bases and the J gene end by 0 bases; junction bases not matched to a gene: 2. CDR3 amino acids: CASSYSGSSYNEQFF. CDR3 nucleotide sequence: TGTGCCAGCAGCTACAGCGGGAGCTCCTACAATGAGCAGTTCTTC.

The rearrangement links TRBV9 to TRBJ1-2; D perhaps matches TRBD1 (6 bases). V lost 3 bases and J lost 5, with 11 bases in between. This CDR3 spans 13 amino acids. Germline V gene sequence: CDR1 SGDLS, CDR2 YYNGEE. CDR3 loop: CASSGDGQYGYTF. In nucleotides, the CDR3 is TGTGCCAGCAGCGGCGATGGACAGTATGGCTACACCTTC.

The chain recombines TRBV11-2 with TRBJ1-2; 8 nucleotides align to TRBD1. CDR1 SGHAT and CDR2 FQNNGV come from the germline V gene. CDR3 length equals 19 residues. Trimming cost V 5 bases and J 7 bases; bases outside gene matches: 24. The CDR3 sequence is CASSRPTDQGAQIRGGYTF. The CDR3 DNA sequence: TGTGCCAGCAGCCGCCCAACTGATCAGGGGGCCCAGATTAGAGGTGGCTACACCTTC.

The CDR3 protein is CASSKWASYEQYF. The CDR3 DNA reads as TGTGCCAGCAGCAAATGGGCTTCCTACGAGCAGTACTTC. The rearrangement links TRBV21-1 to TRBJ2-7; the table's D call, TRBD1, was not checked against the DNA. TRBV21-1 corresponds to a pseudogene. The length of the CDR3 is 13 residues.

This clone showed up just once. In DNA, the CDR3 is TGCAGCGTCTCCCTGACGCCGGAGGACGGCTACACCTTC. It specifies CSVSLTPEDGYTF. This sequence joins TRBV29-1 and TRBJ1-2, with unresolved D. The CDR3 spans 13 residues. CDR1 and CDR2 (germline): SQVTM, ANQGSEA. Between the trimmed V and J ends, which lost 6 bases and 8 bases, there was a span of 19 bases.

This chain joins TRBV5-1 and TRBJ2-5, with a possible D match to TRBD2 (5 bases). The CDR3 length is 15 residues. Trimming took 0 bases from V and 5 from J, leaving 14 bases between them. Germline loops: CDR1 SGHRS, CDR2 YFSETQ. The CDR3 loop is CASSLETPGMETQYF. CDR3 nucleotides: TGCGCCAGCAGCTTGGAAACTCCCGGGATGGAGACCCAGTACTTC.

This chain joins TRBV7-8 and TRBJ1-5, with 10 bases aligning to TRBD1. The germline gives CDR1 SGHVS, CDR2 FQNEAQ. This CDR3 is built from 19 residues. J lost 0 bases, V lost 5 bases, and 13 bases had no gene match. CDR3 coding DNA: TGTGCCAGCAGCCCCTTGACAGGGGGCGGCAGCCATAGCAATCAGCCCCAGCATTTT. Residues: CASSPLTGGGSHSNQPQHF.

CDR3 bases: TGTGCCAGCAGCTTTGGTGACAGGGGCTATGGCTACACCTTC. It encodes CASSFGDRGYGYTF. The V gene is TRBV7-6, the J gene TRBJ1-2; 8 bases match TRBD1. There are 14 residues in the CDR3. Germline V lookup: CDR1 SGHVS, CDR2 FNYEAQ. J gave up 4 bases and V 3 bases, and 4 bases lay outside the gene matches.

The chain combines TRBV7-8 with TRBJ2-7; possible D gene TRBD2, 6 bases. The CDR3 runs to 14 residues. V dropped 0 bases and J dropped 6 bases, with 12 bases sitting between them. Germline V gives CDR1 SGHVS, CDR2 FQNEAQ. The chain's CDR3 is CASSLAHSSVEQYF. In DNA form, the CDR3 reads TGTGCCAGCAGCTTAGCCCACTCTAGCGTCGAGCAGTACTTC.

This chain links TRBV5-1 with TRBJ1-2; D is uncertain. This CDR3 has 13 amino acids. Germline CDR1 is SGHRS and CDR2 is YFSETQ. The germline V and J ends were trimmed by 4 bases and 6 bases, with 13 bases remaining between them. The CDR3: CASSRDDLNGYTF. The DNA of the CDR3 is TGCGCCAGCAGCCGCGACGACTTAAATGGCTACACCTTC.

The rearrangement links TRBV7-2 to TRBJ2-7; possibly TRBD1 or TRBD2 for D (5 bases each). The CDR3 length is 16 residues. Germline V gene sequence: CDR1 SGHTA, CDR2 FQGNSA. V was pared by 1 base and J by 0 bases, with 13 bases between. The CDR3 DNA reads as TGTGCCAGCAGCTTAGGGAGGCAGGGAACCTCCTACGAGCAGTACTTC. Its translation is CASSLGRQGTSYEQYF.

The chain carries TRBV28 and TRBJ2-7; D not certain. Deletions cut 8 bases from V and 4 bases from J, with 21 bases between. The CDR3 sequence is 15 residues long. CDR1 is MDHEN and CDR2 is SYDVKM in the germline V gene. CDR3 bases: TGTGCCAGCGCTTCGCGGACGCAAAGTATTTACGAGCAGTACTTC. Translated: CASASRTQSIYEQYF.

The chain has TRBV2 and TRBJ1-5; 7 bases are a match to TRBD1. The CDR3 consists of 13 residues. The germline gives CDR1 SNHLY, CDR2 FYNNEI. Unmatched junction bases numbered 3, after V lost 8 bases and J lost 2 bases. CDR3 nucleotide sequence: TGTGCCAGCCAGGGGGACGGCAATCAGCCCCAGCATTTT. The encoded protein is CASQGDGNQPQHF.

V is TRBV5-5 and J is TRBJ1-1; TRBD1 agrees at 8 bases. The trim removed 6 bases at V and 1 base at J, leaving 8 bases unmatched. CDR1 and CDR2 from the germline V gene are SGHKS and YYEKEE (reference sequence). This CDR3 is 15 amino acids long. CDR3 sequence: CASNLVGTGNTEAFF. The CDR3 DNA reads TGTGCCAGCAACCTCGTAGGGACAGGGAACACTGAAGCTTTCTTT.

The CDR3 here is CASSGRNYGYTF. The CDR3 DNA reads TGTGCCAGCAGTGGGCGGAACTATGGCTACACCTTC. The genes are TRBV6-1 and TRBJ1-2; unclear D gene. V was shortened by 4 bases and J by 2 bases, with 5 bases between the two germline ends. CDR3 size: 12 residues. Germline V gene lookup returns CDR1 MNHNS and CDR2 SASEGT.

The J gene is TRBJ1-2, the V gene TRBV28; D might be TRBD1 (6 bases). The V and J ends lost 4 bases and 7 bases respectively, with 13 bases between them. Germline CDR1 and CDR2: MDHEN and SYDVKM. CDR3 length equals 13 residues. The CDR3 is CASSWGAHTGYTF. The CDR3 DNA follows: TGTGCCAGCAGTTGGGGGGCTCACACTGGCTACACCTTC.

This clone was detected only a few times. This rearrangement joins TRBV4-1 to TRBJ1-5; 9 bases are a match to TRBD1. In germline, CDR1 is MGHRA, CDR2 YSYEKL. Trimming took 4 bases from V and 5 from J; bases not matched to a gene: 6. This CDR3 contains 15 residues. The CDR3 loop reads CASSPGQGSDQPQHF. Here the CDR3 DNA reads TGCGCCAGCAGCCCCGGACAGGGGAGCGATCAGCCCCAGCATTTT.

V is TRBV19 and J is TRBJ1-5; 12 nucleotides line up with TRBD1. CDR1 LNHDA and CDR2 SQIVND come from the germline V gene (reference sequence). CDR3 size: 15 residues. The V segment lost 6 bases and the J segment 7 bases; nucleotides outside the gene matches: 7. CDR3 coding DNA: TGTGCCAGTAGACCCGGGACAGGGGGCCTCCAGCCCCAGCATTTT. It yields the protein CASRPGTGGLQPQHF.